This T cell receptor (beta chain) was recorded in a study of T cell responses to AZD1222 COVID-19 vaccine. Germline values: CDR1 SGHTS, CDR2 YDEGEE. Between the trimmed V and J ends, which lost 4 bases and 0 bases, there was a span of 8 bases. The CDR3 is 14 amino acids. Some clones are missing from TCRdb's copy, which holds only in-frame ones; the method was immunoSEQ multiplex PCR. This sample yields under 130,000 clones, of which 80% to 95% are seen a single time; about 5% belongs to the top ten. V and J are TRBV5-8 and TRBJ2-1, with D hard to call. Here the sequenced sample was peripheral blood, taken on day 0 of AZD1222 vaccination. The sequence was collected from an adult in good health. In nucleotides, the CDR3 is TGTGCCAGCAGCCACATAAGCTCCTACAATGAGCAGTTCTTC. The encoded protein is CASSHISSYNEQFF.